Shown below are 13 T cell receptor beta chains from a single sample sequenced in a study of blood T cell repertoires in COVID-19. The repertoire was sequenced with immunoSEQ multiplex PCR; TCRdb's copy has only in-frame clones and lacks some. Among roughly 29,000 clones, about two thirds were seen once, and the ten largest hold 20% to 25%. The material sequenced was peripheral blood. The receptors derive from a boy aged 2-9 years with active or convalescent COVID-19.

This clone has a handful of counts. The chain combines TRBV12-3 or TRBV12-4 with TRBJ2-1; D gene uncertain. Trimming stripped 1 base from V and 15 bases from J, with 10 bases between. The CDR3 is 11 residues long. The CDR3 DNA reads TGTGCCAGCAGTTTAGTGGTAGCTAGGTTCTTC. Amino acid sequence: CASSLVVARFF.

This clone showed up just a few times. The rearrangement links TRBV18 to TRBJ1-2; D is possibly TRBD1 (6 bases). The CDR3 sequence is 13 residues long. CDR1 KGHSH and CDR2 LQKENI come from the germline V gene. V gave up 4 bases and J gave up 4 bases, with 10 bases separating them. In DNA form, the CDR3 reads TGTGCCAGCTCACTTACAGGGTCCTATGGCTACACCTTC. Protein sequence: CASSLTGSYGYTF.

This clone was picked up one time. The rearrangement links TRBV27 to TRBJ2-3; 7 bases align to TRBD1. From germline, CDR1 is MNHEY and CDR2 SMNVEV (reference sequence). The CDR3 consists of 11 residues. The CDR3 loop is CGVSGGDTQYF. The CDR3 DNA sequence: TGTGGGGTCTCAGGGGGAGATACGCAGTATTTT.

The rearrangement links TRBV19 to TRBJ2-2, with D maybe TRBD1 (5 bases). The V gene lost 9 bases and the J gene lost 2 bases, with 13 bases spanning the gap. CDR3 length: 14 residues. Germline assignment: CDR1 LNHDA and CDR2 SQIVND (reference sequence). CDR3 DNA: TGTGCCAGCGGCAGGGAACTTAACACCGGGGAGCTGTTTTTT. The encoded protein is CASGRELNTGELFF.

This chain connects TRBV6-2 or TRBV6-3 to TRBJ2-1; the match to TRBD2 covers 13 bases. Germline assignment: CDR1 MNHEY and CDR2 SVGEGT. Trimming took 5 bases from V and 4 from J; bases not matched to a gene: 8. The CDR3 contains 17 residues. The chain's CDR3 is CASSARTSGSRYNEQFF. The CDR3 nucleotides are TGTGCCAGCAGTGCCCGGACTAGCGGGAGTAGGTACAATGAGCAGTTCTTC.

The rearrangement joins TRBV10-3 to TRBJ2-3, with D possibly being TRBD1 (5 bases). The CDR3 has 17 amino acids. The germline V and J ends were trimmed by 3 bases and 2 bases, with 18 bases remaining between them. Per the germline V gene, CDR1 is ENHRY and CDR2 is SYGVKD. The DNA for the CDR3 is TGTGCCATCAGTGATAACAGGATATCCGTTACCACAGATACGCAGTATTTT. Its protein is CAISDNRISVTTDTQYF.

Here the CDR3 reads CASSPRDSGFQNTEAFF. DNA for the CDR3: TGTGCCAGCAGCCCCCGGGACAGTGGATTTCAAAACACTGAAGCTTTCTTT. J is TRBJ1-1 and V is TRBV11-2; 7 bases map to TRBD1. The CDR3 runs 17 residues. Germline CDR1 reads SGHAT; CDR2 reads FQNNGV. The junction had 14 bases not matched to a gene; V was cut back by 5 bases and J by 2 bases.

The chain recombines TRBV19 with TRBJ2-3; TRBD2 might be the D (5 bases). This CDR3 is built from 15 residues. Germline loops: CDR1 LNHDA, CDR2 SQIVND (reference sequence). V lost 2 bases to trimming and J lost 1 base, with 10 bases between them. The CDR3 nucleotides read TGTGCCAGTAGTATAAGAGGGAAAGGCACAGATACGCAGTATTTT. It specifies CASSIRGKGTDTQYF.

The CDR3 reads CASSLAGSNYEQYF. The CDR3 DNA is TGTGCCAGCAGCCTCGCCGGGAGCAACTACGAGCAGTACTTC. The chain couples TRBV5-6 to TRBJ2-7, with a weak D call TRBD2 (6 bases). Germline CDR1 reads SGHDT; CDR2 reads YYEEEE. V lost 4 bases to trimming and J lost 3 bases, with 14 bases between them. This CDR3 comprises 14 residues.

The chain recombines TRBV12-3 or TRBV12-4 with TRBJ1-2; D is perhaps TRBD1 (6 bases). V shed 6 bases and J shed 5 bases, with 13 bases lying between them. CDR3 length: 13 amino acids. CDR3 protein: CASSNTGSYGYTF. The CDR3 coding sequence is TGTGCCAGCAGCAACACAGGGTCGTATGGCTACACCTTC.

The chain has TRBV5-1 and TRBJ2-7; 8 nucleotides line up with TRBD2. J lost 3 bases, V lost 4 bases, and 9 bases had no gene match. Germline V gene sequence: CDR1 SGHRS, CDR2 YFSETQ. The CDR3 length is 15 residues. The CDR3 region is CASSPSGGVNYEQYV. The CDR3 DNA reads TGCGCCAGCAGCCCTTCGGGGGGGGTCAACTACGAGCAGTACGTC.

The chain carries TRBV28 and TRBJ2-7; TRBD2 might be the D (7 bases). Per the germline V gene, CDR1 is MDHEN and CDR2 is SYDVKM. Trimming removed 5 bases at V and 6 bases at J, with 20 bases between. The length of the CDR3 is 15 residues. The CDR3 sequence: CASSLGGGFGREQYF. DNA of the CDR3: TGTGCCAGCAGTCTGGGAGGGGGATTTGGTCGCGAGCAGTACTTC.

The chain recombines TRBV3-1 (or the pseudogene TRBV3-2) with TRBJ2-7; D perhaps matches TRBD1 (6 bases). Germline-derived CDR1 and CDR2 are LGHDT and YNNKEL (reference sequence). V dropped 2 bases and J dropped 2 bases, with 10 bases sitting between them. The CDR3 runs to 14 residues. The CDR3 sequence: CASSQKTGTYEQYF. DNA of the CDR3: TGTGCCAGCAGCCAAAAAACAGGGACCTACGAGCAGTACTTC.